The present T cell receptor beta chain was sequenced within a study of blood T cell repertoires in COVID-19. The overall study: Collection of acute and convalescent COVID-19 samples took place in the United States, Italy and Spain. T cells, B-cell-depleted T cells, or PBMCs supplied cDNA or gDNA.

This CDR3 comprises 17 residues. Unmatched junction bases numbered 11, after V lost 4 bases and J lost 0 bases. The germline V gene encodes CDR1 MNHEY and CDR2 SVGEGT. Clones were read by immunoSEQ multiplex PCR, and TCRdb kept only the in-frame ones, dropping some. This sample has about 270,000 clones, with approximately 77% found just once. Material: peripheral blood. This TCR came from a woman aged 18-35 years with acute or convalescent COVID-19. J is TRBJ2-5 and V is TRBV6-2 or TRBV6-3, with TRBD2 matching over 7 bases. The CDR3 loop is CASSSLASGLYQETQYF. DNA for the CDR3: TGTGCCAGCAGTTCCCTGGCTAGCGGACTTTACCAAGAGACCCAGTACTTC.